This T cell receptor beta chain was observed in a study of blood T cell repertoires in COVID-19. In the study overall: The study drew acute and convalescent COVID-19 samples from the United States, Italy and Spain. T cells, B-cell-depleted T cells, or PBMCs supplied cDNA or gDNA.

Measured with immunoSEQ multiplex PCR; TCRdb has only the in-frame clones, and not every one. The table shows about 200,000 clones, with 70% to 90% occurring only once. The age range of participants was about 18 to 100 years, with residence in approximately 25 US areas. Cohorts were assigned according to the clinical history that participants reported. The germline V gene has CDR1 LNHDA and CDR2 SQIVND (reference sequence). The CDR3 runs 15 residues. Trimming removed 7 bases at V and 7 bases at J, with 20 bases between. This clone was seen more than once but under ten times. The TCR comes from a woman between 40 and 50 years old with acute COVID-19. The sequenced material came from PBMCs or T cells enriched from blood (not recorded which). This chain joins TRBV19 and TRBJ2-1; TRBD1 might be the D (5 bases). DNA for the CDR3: TGTGCCAGTACCAATCGGGTCAGGGCCATGAATGAGCAGTTCTTC. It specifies CASTNRVRAMNEQFF.